This TCR beta chain was found in a study of blood T cell repertoires in COVID-19 (TCRdb year 2020). With respect to the entire study: Samples covering the acute and convalescent phases of COVID-19 were provided by collaborators in the United States, Italy and Spain. Where HLA class I and class II types were available, the types were taken from metadata supplied by the sample provider, not from assay-based typing. The samples were drawn from two sources: the first 160 participants of the ongoing ImmuneRACE study, and about 1,300 subjects contributed by 6 global collaborators. The prospective study material was composed of cDNA or gDNA derived from T cells, B-cell-depleted T cells, or PBMCs. Subjects who had been exposed to COVID-19, were actively infected with it, or had recovered from it provided the deeply sampled blood TCRbeta repertoires that made up the dataset. Nearly every sample came with metadata listing a de-identified subject ID, COVID-19 status, age in years and sex. The repertoires were released in a freely available public database intended as a resource for research on the immune response to SARS-CoV-2. What the research found in general, with its limitations: Clinical and demographic metadata were provided uncurated, with the amount varying by source and participant.

The immunoSEQ Assay, a bias-controlled multiplex PCR, was used to amplify TCRbeta CDR3 regions from genomic DNA. Processing in the source paper ran as follows. The number of nucleated cells in each sample was estimated by amplification of reference gene primers within the assay. Sequence reads were collapsed and filtered to measure the absolute abundance of every unique TCRbeta CDR3 rearrangement. For each sample, productive Simpson clonality was calculated by taking the square root of Simpson's diversity index across productive rearrangements. TCRdb re-hosts the immuneACCESS table, in-frame sequences only. Its copies lack some clones; in the studies checked, an unresolved V gene accounts for under half of them, and the cause for the rest is not known. V, J and clone size are those of that table, while D and trimming were read from the DNA. In all, the sample holds roughly 130,000 clones, and roughly 78% of those were seen once. 3% to 4.5% of the sample belongs to the ten largest clones.

In the germline V gene (reference sequence), CDR1 corresponds to LGHDT and CDR2 to YNNKEL. The CDR3, cysteine through phenylalanine, is 16 amino acids long. Only the CDR3 portion is preserved as DNA: 48 bases, with reading frame beginning at the first base. Deletion took 2 bases off V and 1 base off J, with a span of 11 bases between the germline ends. Collaborating institutions collected whole blood in K2EDTA tubes following their own protocols. Collaborator samples were shipped for TCRbeta analysis as frozen whole blood, isolated PBMCs, or DNA extracted from either sample type. Comment on this clone: The specificity of this receptor is unknown. Base qualities are not provided; no much larger clone lies one nucleotide away.

This TCR came from a man aged 55 to 70 with acute or convalescent COVID-19. Sequenced material: peripheral blood. Recombination linked TRBV3-1 (or the pseudogene TRBV3-2) to TRBJ2-2, and TRBD1 may be the D gene, going by 5 matching bases. The CDR3 has the sequence CASSQRAGMNTGELFF. The DNA is as follows: TGTGCCAGCAGCCAAAGGGCAGGGATGAACACCGGGGAGCTGTTTTTT.